These T cell receptor beta chains were read from a single sample in a study of T cell responses to AZD1222 COVID-19 vaccine. TCRdb keeps only in-frame clones here, not all; method: immunoSEQ multiplex PCR. This table holds around 110,000 clones, about 90% found once. Sequences were derived from peripheral blood, sampled 28 days after the second AZD1222 dose. The receptor set was obtained from an adult who received the AZD1222 COVID-19 vaccine. CDR3s include the opening cysteine and the closing phenylalanine or tryptophan. Size values are once, few and many counts, or a class for expanded clones, and some rows have none.

abundance	v_gene	j_gene	CDR3aa
NA	TRBV5-1	TRBJ1-6	CASSLDGQGLDSPLHF
NA	TRBV7-9	TRBJ2-7	CASSSGPYEQYF
NA	TRBV20-1	TRBJ2-4	CSASTGLVIKNIQYF
NA	TRBV7-2	TRBJ2-1	CASSLGEATYNEQFF
NA	TRBV5-1	TRBJ2-1	CASSKRWGLADYNEQFF
NA	TRBV27	TRBJ1-6	CASKTQGWNSPLHF
NA	TRBV6-1	TRBJ2-1	CASGRVNYNEQFF
NA	TRBV6-4	TRBJ1-6	CASSDTPDSNSPLHF
NA	TRBV28	TRBJ1-2	CASSSLVRTNYGYTF
NA	TRBV30	TRBJ2-7	CAWGQVYEQYF
NA	TRBV21-1	TRBJ1-1	CASTSKAEAFF
NA	TRBV10-3	TRBJ1-5	CAISESSGRTGQPQHF
NA	TRBV5-4	TRBJ2-5	CASRANPAYQETQYF
once	TRBV18	TRBJ2-5	CASSPQGPQETQYF
NA	TRBV27	TRBJ2-7	CAGPRMEPPKYF
NA	TRBV7-2	TRBJ2-7	CASSFSGREQYF
once	TRBV10-2	TRBJ1-5	CASSEGGHQPQHF
NA	TRBV6-5	TRBJ1-1	CASSYSRDRTAFF
NA	TRBV5-1	TRBJ1-2	CASSVDRDYGYTF
NA	TRBV5-6	TRBJ1-1	CASSLTTVNTEAFF
NA	TRBV28	TRBJ2-3	CASNSGGYEGNTQYF
NA	TRBV5-1	TRBJ2-1	CASSLLASGEQFF
once	TRBV28	TRBJ1-4	CASSKPGTGGEKLFF
NA	TRBV11-3	TRBJ1-5	CASSRSRLRTNSNQPQHF
NA	TRBV27	TRBJ1-1	CASSGQSNTEAFF
NA	TRBV6-4	TRBJ1-6	CASSVGVNSPLHF
NA	TRBV28	TRBJ1-5	CASSQSPRASNQPQHF
NA	TRBV6-5	TRBJ1-4	CASSYEVWGEKLFF
NA	TRBV6-5	TRBJ2-1	CASSPQVTLYNEQFF
NA	TRBV27	TRBJ2-6	CASSLWYSGEEGANVLTF
NA	TRBV30	TRBJ2-1	CAWSMGLASLGEQFF
few	TRBV19	TRBJ2-2	CASSIPPWQENTGELFF
NA	TRBV20-1	TRBJ1-5	CSAGGQPQHF
NA	TRBV3-1/TRBV3-2	TRBJ2-5	CASSQATSGSRSETQYF
NA	TRBV27	TRBJ2-5	CASSLGARGSETQYF
NA	TRBV19	TRBJ1-1	CASSISGEMGTEAFF
few	TRBV5-1	TRBJ2-7	CASSLPDRRGEQYF
NA	TRBV27	TRBJ1-4	CASSPSRGSNEKLFF
once	TRBV6-1	TRBJ2-1	CASSERLAREQFF
few	TRBV2	TRBJ2-1	CASSLTTSGRRNEQFF
NA	TRBV7-2	TRBJ2-1	CASSLTGRNEQFF
once	TRBV7-6	TRBJ2-2	CASSLLGRDNTGELFF
NA	TRBV7-9	TRBJ1-2	CASSPGVNYGYTF
once	TRBV27	TRBJ2-1	CASSFLTSGNNEQFF
once	TRBV28	TRBJ2-3	CASSSAGAGDTQYF
NA	TRBV13	TRBJ2-5	CASSLGLAVNQETQYF
NA	TRBV7-9	TRBJ1-1	CASSADRGHTEAFF